This T cell receptor beta chain emerged from a study of blood T cells in healthy people across ages. The authors extracted at least 5.5 micrograms of total RNA per sample. Worth noting for this clonotype: No antigen is known for it.

For the second PCR, which ran for about 7 to 12 cycles, a sample-barcoded 5' primer and a J-beta primer mix were used. TCRdb redid the calling of the 5' RACE reads with MiXCR, one entry per CDR3 protein. The sample holds hundreds of thousands of distinct CDR3 sequences, roughly three fifths seen once. Broader study findings: A roughly linear age-dependent decrease characterized TCR beta diversity per million T cells. Naive T cell percentage showed a strong correlation with the diversity of TCR beta. PBMCs were not sorted, which prevented a conclusive comparison of naive versus antigen-experienced cells.

The CDR3 has 12 residues. In germline, CDR1 is DFQATT, CDR2 SNEGSKA (reference sequence). The clonotype comes from a man between 60 and 70 years old in good health. The rearrangement joins TRBV20-1 to TRBJ2-4; D might be TRBD1 (6 bases). The end of the DNA fits TRBJ2-7 better, so the J call may be wrong. Sample: blood. CDR3 sequence: CSASTGTYEQYF. As DNA, the CDR3 is TGCAGTGCTAGCACAGGGACCTACGAGCAGTACTTC.